Shown below are 25 T cell receptor beta chains from a single sample sequenced in a study of blood T cell repertoires in COVID-19. This table comes from immunoSEQ multiplex PCR, and its TCRdb copy is limited to in-frame clones, with some not included. The table includes fewer than 150,000 clones, over 65% detected once. The sequenced material came from peripheral blood. All receptors derive from a woman aged 35 to 49 with acute or convalescent COVID-19.

CDR3 sequence: CASSYGRRMNTEAFF. In DNA form, the CDR3 reads TGTGCCAGCAGTTACGGTCGGCGGATGAACACTGAAGCTTTCTTT. The chain links TRBV6-5 to TRBJ1-1; no reliable D call. The CDR3 consists of 15 residues. Germline V gene sequence: CDR1 MNHEY, CDR2 SVGAGI. Trimming pared 2 bases from V and 0 bases from J, leaving 10 bases between.

This clone was seen once. The V call is TRBV18, the J call TRBJ1-2; D possibly corresponds to TRBD1 (5 bases). CDR3 length: 15 amino acids. Trimming cost V 3 bases and J 4 bases, with 15 bases left between them. CDR1 KGHSH and CDR2 LQKENI come from the germline V gene. CDR3 nucleotides: TGTGCCAGCTCACCCGCTTTAAAACAGGTCTATGGCTACACCTTC. This sequence encodes CASSPALKQVYGYTF.

The chain carries TRBV10-1 and TRBJ2-2, with D maybe TRBD1 (7 bases). The CDR3 loop spans 14 amino acids. The germline V gene has CDR1 WNHNN and CDR2 SYGVQD (reference sequence). The V and J ends lost 7 bases and 1 base respectively, with 10 bases between them. The DNA for the CDR3 is TGCGCCAGCAACCAGGGGGGGAACACCGGGGAGCTGTTTTTT. As protein: CASNQGGNTGELFF.

The CDR3 loop reads CASSGRQGGRGWQPQHF. The DNA of the CDR3 is TGTGCCAGTAGTGGGAGACAGGGAGGTCGAGGGTGGCAGCCCCAGCATTTT. V gene TRBV19 combines with J gene TRBJ1-5; 7 bases fit TRBD1. CDR1 is LNHDA and CDR2 is SQIVND in the germline V gene (reference sequence). The trim removed 5 bases at V and 7 bases at J, leaving 17 bases unmatched. This CDR3 is 17 amino acids long.

The V and J genes are TRBV15 and TRBJ1-2; weak D call: TRBD1 (6 bases). V lost 4 bases to trimming and J lost 3 bases, with 6 bases between them. This CDR3 spans 12 amino acids. Germline V gives CDR1 LNHNV, CDR2 YYDKDF (reference sequence). The CDR3 loop reads CATSNRDYGYTF. CDR3 DNA sequence: TGTGCCACCAGCAACAGGGACTATGGCTACACCTTC.

The chain combines TRBV6-6 with TRBJ1-1; D may be TRBD1 (6 bases). The germline V gene encodes CDR1 MNHNY and CDR2 SVGAGI (reference sequence). V lost 6 bases, J lost 3 bases, and 20 bases lay in between. This CDR3 spans 16 amino acids. The CDR3 DNA reads TGTGCCAGCAGGGCCTTTGGACAGTCCGGAGACACTGAAGCTTTCTTT. It codes for CASRAFGQSGDTEAFF.

The CDR3 DNA is TGTGCCAGCTCACCACTCCGGGACAAAGGGAACAATGAGCAGTTCTTC. Encoded protein: CASSPLRDKGNNEQFF. The V call is TRBV18, the J call TRBJ2-1, with TRBD1 as a possible D gene (6 bases). The CDR3 length is 16 residues. Trimming cost V 1 base and J 5 bases, with 15 bases left between them. In germline, CDR1 is KGHSH, CDR2 LQKENI.

This clone was seen once. The chain is built from TRBV10-3 and TRBJ2-3; TRBD1 aligns across 12 bases. CDR3 length equals 13 residues. Germline CDR1 and CDR2: ENHRY and SYGVKD. V lost 6 bases to trimming and J lost 7 bases; unmatched junction nucleotides: 2. The CDR3 DNA is TGTGCCATCAGGGGACAGGGGGCTTATACGCAGTATTTT. Residues: CAIRGQGAYTQYF.

The rearrangement joins TRBV6-1 to TRBJ1-3; 7 positions match TRBD1. CDR1 and CDR2 (germline): MNHNS, SASEGT. The CDR3 consists of 15 residues. V trimming: 3 bases; J trimming: 0 bases; junction bases outside the gene matches: 2. CDR3: CASSEGQISGNTIYF. The CDR3 nucleotides are TGTGCCAGCAGTGAGGGACAGATCTCTGGAAACACCATATATTTT.

V and J are TRBV19 and TRBJ1-6; 7 nucleotides align to TRBD1. The CDR3 is 15 residues long. V dropped 4 bases and J dropped 5; count of bases not matched to a gene: 5. Germline loops: CDR1 LNHDA, CDR2 SQIVND (reference sequence). CDR3 bases: TGTGCCAGTAGTACCGGGACAGAGAATAATTCACCCCTCCACTTT. Protein: CASSTGTENNSPLHF.

The chain joins TRBV3-1 (or the pseudogene TRBV3-2) to TRBJ2-1; D not resolved. The V and J ends lost 6 bases and 9 bases respectively, with 12 bases between them. The CDR3 totals 12 residues. Per germline, CDR1 LGHDT and CDR2 YNNKEL (reference sequence). The CDR3 reads CASSSSMLEQFF. CDR3 bases: TGTGCCAGCAGTAGTTCAATGCTTGAGCAGTTCTTC.

The CDR3: CASSLRGGAVHQPQHF. Here the CDR3 DNA reads TGTGCCAGCAGCTTAAGGGGGGGGGCTGTCCATCAGCCCCAGCATTTT. The genes are TRBV7-2 and TRBJ1-5; D perhaps matches TRBD1 (6 bases). The CDR3 has 16 residues. V lost 2 bases and J lost 5, with 16 bases in between. Germline V lookup: CDR1 SGHTA, CDR2 FQGNSA. The full variable domain, with the rest looked up from reference TRBV7-2 and TRBJ1-5, is GAGVSQSPSNKVTEKGKDVELRCDPISGHTALYWYRQSLGQGLEFLIYFQGNSAPDKSGLPSDRFSAERTGGSVSTLTIQRTQQEDSAVYLCASSLRGGAVHQPQHFGDGTRLSIL.

This rearrangement joins TRBV6-5 to TRBJ1-2; D not resolved. This CDR3 spans 14 amino acids. Germline V gene sequence: CDR1 MNHEY, CDR2 SVGAGI. V was shortened by 6 bases and J by 4 bases, with 15 bases between the two germline ends. The DNA of the CDR3 is TGTGCCAGCAGGGCTGGTGAGGGCGGCTATGGCTACACCTTC. Its protein is CASRAGEGGYGYTF.

The chain combines TRBV2 with TRBJ1-2; 8 nucleotides agree with TRBD1. J was trimmed by 0 bases and V by 11 bases; bases with no gene match: 8. The CDR3 runs to 14 residues. Per the germline V gene, CDR1 is SNHLY and CDR2 is FYNNEI. The CDR3 DNA follows: TGTGCCCAGCCGGGACAGGCTTCTAACTATGGCTACACCTTC. This encodes CAQPGQASNYGYTF.

The chain carries TRBV5-1 and TRBJ2-5; possibly TRBD2 for D (5 bases). Trimming stripped 4 bases from V and 5 bases from J, with 12 bases between. Germline lookup yields CDR1 SGHRS and CDR2 YFSETQ. CDR3 length equals 13 residues. This CDR3 is CASSPPGSETQYF. As DNA, the CDR3 is TGCGCCAGCAGCCCCCCGGGGTCTGAGACCCAGTACTTC.

V usage is TRBV5-6 and J usage is TRBJ1-5; D is perhaps TRBD1 (5 bases). Germline assignment: CDR1 SGHDT and CDR2 YYEEEE. V lost 0 bases to trimming and J lost 0 bases, with 10 bases between them. The CDR3 loop spans 16 amino acids. The CDR3 region is CASSLGGPNSNQPQHF. The DNA of the CDR3 is TGTGCCAGCAGCTTGGGGGGCCCCAATAGCAATCAGCCCCAGCATTTT.

The V and J genes are TRBV6-5 and TRBJ1-4; D is unresolved. Trimming stripped 6 bases from V and 5 bases from J, with 13 bases between. CDR1 and CDR2 (germline): MNHEY, SVGAGI. The CDR3 extends over 14 amino acids. CDR3 in amino acids: CASSSGSWNEKLFF. The CDR3 nucleotides are TGTGCCAGCAGCTCCGGGTCCTGGAATGAAAAACTGTTTTTT.

The chain couples TRBV11-2 to TRBJ2-7; no reliable D call. CDR1 and CDR2 from the germline V gene are SGHAT and FQNNGV. This CDR3 region has 15 residues. V was clipped by 1 base and J by 6 bases, with 16 bases between them. As DNA, the CDR3 is TGTGCCAGCAGCTTAGCCCCACAAGACTGGAGCGAGCAGTACTTC. This gives the protein CASSLAPQDWSEQYF.

The chain employs TRBV18 and TRBJ2-2; no firm D call. CDR1 KGHSH and CDR2 LQKENI come from the germline V gene. The germline V and J ends were trimmed by 3 bases and 5 bases, with 7 bases remaining between them. This CDR3 comprises 13 residues. CDR3 DNA: TGTGCCAGCTCACCCACGGAGACCGGGGAGCTGTTTTTT. This gives the protein CASSPTETGELFF.

The gene calls are TRBV30 and TRBJ1-1; no firm D call. Looked up from germline, CDR1 is GTSNPN and CDR2 is SVGIG (reference sequence). Trimming shortened V by 2 bases and J by 7 bases, and 11 bases separated the two germline ends. The CDR3 spans 12 residues. CDR3 loop: CAWSPTSYEAFF. The CDR3 DNA reads TGTGCCTGGAGTCCTACCTCCTATGAAGCTTTCTTT. Complete variable domain (other parts from reference TRBV30 and TRBJ1-1): SQTIHQWPATLVQPVGSPLSLECTVEGTSNPNLYWYRQAAGRGLQLLFYSVGIGQISSEVPQNLSASRPQDRQFILSSKKLLLSDSGFYLCAWSPTSYEAFFGQGTRLTVV.

The chain links TRBV3-1 (or the pseudogene TRBV3-2) to TRBJ1-6; unclear D gene. The germline CDR1 and CDR2 sequences are LGHDT and YNNKEL (reference sequence). The CDR3 covers 14 residues. Trimming removed 1 base from V and 7 bases from J, with 8 bases in between. The CDR3 reads CASSQGGYNSPLHF. The CDR3 DNA follows: TGTGCCAGCAGCCAAGGAGGGTACAATTCACCCCTCCACTTT.

This chain links TRBV18 with TRBJ2-1; TRBD2 matches at 11 bases. V shed 3 bases and J 3 bases; nucleotides not matched to a gene: 4. The CDR3 extends over 16 amino acids. Germline loops: CDR1 KGHSH, CDR2 LQKENI. CDR3 DNA sequence: TGTGCCAGCTCACCGTATACTAGCGGGGGCTACAATGAGCAGTTCTTC. It specifies CASSPYTSGGYNEQFF. Combining the CDR3 with reference TRBV18 and TRBJ2-1 gives the whole variable domain NAGVMQNPRHLVRRRGQEARLRCSPMKGHSHVYWYRQLPEEGLKFMVYLQKENIIDESGMPKERFSAEFPKEGPSILRIQQVVRGDSAAYFCASSPYTSGGYNEQFFGPGTRLTVL.

The rearrangement uses TRBV19 and TRBJ2-4; 11 bases map to TRBD1. Germline V lookup: CDR1 LNHDA, CDR2 SQIVND (reference sequence). The CDR3 consists of 12 residues. V dropped 10 bases and J dropped 6; count of bases not matched to a gene: 2. CDR3 DNA: TGTGCCACTGGGACAGGGGGAAACATTCAGTACTTC. Translated, it gives CATGTGGNIQYF.

The CDR3 sequence is CASSQWGRLNTEAFF. Written as DNA, the CDR3 is TGTGCCAGCAGCCAATGGGGGAGGTTGAACACTGAAGCTTTCTTT. V and J are TRBV3-1 (or the pseudogene TRBV3-2) and TRBJ1-1; D possibly corresponds to TRBD1 (5 bases). The V end lost 2 bases, the J end lost 0 bases, and 10 bases lay between the germline ends. The CDR3 has 15 residues. Germline CDR1 reads LGHDT; CDR2 reads YNNKEL (reference sequence).

The genes are TRBV5-1 and TRBJ1-3, with D possibly matching TRBD1 (6 bases). Germline V gives CDR1 SGHRS, CDR2 YFSETQ. The V end was cut by 2 bases, the J end by 0 bases, with 9 bases between. The CDR3 is made up of 15 amino acids. In DNA, the CDR3 is TGCGCCAGCAGCTTCCAGGGGAGCTCTGGAAACACCATATATTTT. Translated, it gives CASSFQGSSGNTIYF.